This T cell receptor beta chain stems from a study of T cell responses to AZD1222 COVID-19 vaccine. Notes on this clone: The antigen remains undetermined.

Clones were sequenced by immunoSEQ multiplex PCR, and TCRdb holds only the in-frame ones, with some missing. Among more than 85,000 clones listed, 82% were seen once. General study points: Reportedly, close to half of spike-specific TCRs are directed against unmutated variant regions. Only six individuals given AZD1222 were seropositive at baseline.

Trimming removed 3 bases from V and 1 base from J, with 10 bases in between. Per germline, CDR1 SGHRS and CDR2 YFSETQ. CDR3 length: 14 amino acids. This chain connects TRBV5-1 to TRBJ1-1, with a tentative D call TRBD1 (5 bases). The source of this sequence is an adult in good health. The sequencing here drew on peripheral blood, taken on day 0 of AZD1222 vaccination. The CDR3 region has the DNA TGCGCCAGCAGCTCCGGGGCGGCGAACACTGAAGCTTTCTTT. Translating gives CASSSGAANTEAFF.